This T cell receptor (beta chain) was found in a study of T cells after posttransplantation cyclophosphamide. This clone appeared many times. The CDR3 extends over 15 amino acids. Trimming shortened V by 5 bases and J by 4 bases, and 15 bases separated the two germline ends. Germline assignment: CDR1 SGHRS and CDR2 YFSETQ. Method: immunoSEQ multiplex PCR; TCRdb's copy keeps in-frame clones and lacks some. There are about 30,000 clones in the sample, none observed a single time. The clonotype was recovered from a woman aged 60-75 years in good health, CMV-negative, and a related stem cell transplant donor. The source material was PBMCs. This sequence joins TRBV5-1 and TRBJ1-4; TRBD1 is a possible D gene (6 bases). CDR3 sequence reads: CASSSGGPNNEKLFF. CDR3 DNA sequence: TGCGCCAGCAGTTCCGGGGGGCCTAATAATGAAAAACTGTTTTTT. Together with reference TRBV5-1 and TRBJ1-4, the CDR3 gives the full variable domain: KAGVTQTPRYLIKTRGQQVTLSCSPISGHRSVSWYQQTPGQGLQFLFEYFSETQRNKGNFPGRFSGRQFSNSRSEMNVSTLELGDSALYLCASSSGGPNNEKLFFGSGTQLSVL.